Below are 32 T cell receptor beta chains sequenced from a single sample in a study of naive and memory T cell subsets. Both TRBC1 and TRBC2 were covered by a beta constant-region primer of two equimolar oligonucleotides. TCRdb used MiXCR to reprocess the UMI-ligation and nested PCR reads, holding one entry per CDR3 protein. In the table there are tens of thousands of distinct CDR3 sequences, roughly 13% of which are singletons. Specimen: effector memory CD4+ T cells from blood. The subset here: effector memory, CD45RA- CD27-. All receptors come from a human donor in good health.

CDR3 bases: TGCAGTGCTAGGGACAGCCTCACCGGGGAGCTGTTTTTT. It specifies CSARDSLTGELFF. This chain links TRBV20-1 with TRBJ2-2; the D gene is possibly TRBD1 (6 bases). CDR3 size: 13 residues. CDR1 and CDR2 (germline): DFQATT, SNEGSKA (reference sequence). The V gene lost 3 bases and the J gene lost 4 bases, with 9 bases spanning the gap.

This clonotype was observed many times. This chain links TRBV5-6 with TRBJ2-5; D is unclear. Deletions cut 4 bases from V and 5 bases from J, with 18 bases between. The V gene's germline CDR1 is SGHDT and CDR2 YYEEEE. The CDR3 sequence is 15 residues long. The CDR3 DNA is TGTGCCAGCAGCCGTGCCAACCAGGTTTGGGAGACCCAGTACTTC. Residues: CASSRANQVWETQYF.

This clonotype was picked up many times. This rearrangement joins TRBV4-1 to TRBJ1-2; D call uncertain. The CDR3 is made up of 16 amino acids. Trimming cost V 1 base and J 5 bases, with 17 bases left between them. CDR1 MGHRA and CDR2 YSYEKL come from the germline V gene. The CDR3 DNA is TGCGCCAGCAGCCAAGTTTCCGAGTCCAAACTATATGGCTACACCTTC. It is translated as CASSQVSESKLYGYTF.

This clonotype was seen a handful of times. The chain uses TRBV11-2 and TRBJ2-1; D is unclear. The germline V gene has CDR1 SGHAT and CDR2 FQNNGV. The V end lost 5 bases, the J end lost 6 bases, and 11 bases lay between the germline ends. This CDR3 is 13 amino acids long. The CDR3 DNA reads TGTGCCAGCAGCCCCACCATGGGCAATGAGCAGTTCTTC. Protein: CASSPTMGNEQFF.

The chain joins TRBV20-1 to TRBJ1-4; D perhaps matches TRBD1 (6 bases). The germline V and J ends were trimmed by 3 bases and 7 bases, with 21 bases remaining between them. This CDR3 spans 16 amino acids. CDR1 and CDR2 from the germline V gene are DFQATT and SNEGSKA (reference sequence). CDR3 nucleotide sequence: TGCAGTGCTAGGACGTTCGATGCGGGGGCGATTGAAAAACTGTTTTTT. Translation: CSARTFDAGAIEKLFF.

This clonotype was observed a handful of times. This rearrangement joins TRBV15 to TRBJ1-1; perhaps TRBD1 as D (6 bases). The V end lost 6 bases, the J end lost 4 bases, and 15 bases lay between the germline ends. CDR1 LNHNV and CDR2 YYDKDF come from the germline V gene (reference sequence). This CDR3 comprises 14 residues. CDR3 residues: CATSRTQGGTEAFF. The DNA of the CDR3 is TGTGCCACCAGTAGAACACAGGGTGGCACTGAAGCTTTCTTT. The full variable domain, in which reference TRBV15 and TRBJ1-1 provide the parts outside the CDR3, is DAMVIQNPRYQVTQFGKPVTLSCSQTLNHNVMYWYQQKSSQAPKLLFHYYDKDFNNEADTPDNFQSRRPNTSFCFLDIRSPGLGDTAMYLCATSRTQGGTEAFFGQGTRLTVV.

This clonotype was picked up a small number of times. The CDR3 DNA sequence: TGTGCCAGCAGCGCCAGAGTAAACTATGGCTACACCTTC. Translated: CASSARVNYGYTF. This chain joins TRBV13 and TRBJ1-2; D unclear. CDR3 length equals 13 residues. Germline values: CDR1 PRHDT, CDR2 FYEKMQ (reference sequence). The V and J ends lost 5 bases and 2 bases respectively, with 9 bases between them.

This clonotype has only a few counts. The genes are TRBV7-9 and TRBJ2-1, with D perhaps assigned TRBD1 or TRBD2 (5 bases each). The CDR3 loop spans 14 amino acids. Germline V gene data show CDR1 as SEHNR and CDR2 as FQNEAQ (reference sequence). V dropped 4 bases and J dropped 9 bases, with 16 bases sitting between them. The CDR3 region is CASSSDPRGVEQFF. CDR3 coding DNA: TGTGCCAGCAGCTCAGATCCTAGAGGGGTTGAGCAGTTCTTC. Using reference TRBV7-9 and TRBJ2-1 for the parts outside the CDR3, the full variable domain is DTGVSQNPRHKITKRGQNVTFRCDPISEHNRLYWYRQTLGQGPEFLTYFQNEAQLEKSRLLSDRFSAERPKGSFSTLEIQRTEQGDSAMYLCASSSDPRGVEQFFGPGTRLTVL.

CDR3 region: CASSLSGNEAFF. The CDR3 nucleotides are TGTGCCAGCAGTTTATCAGGGAATGAAGCTTTCTTT. V usage is TRBV27 and J usage is TRBJ1-1; no reliable D call. The CDR3 consists of 12 residues. CDR1 is MNHEY, CDR2 SMNVEV, per germline (reference sequence). V lost 0 bases, J lost 7 bases, and 6 bases lay in between.

This clonotype was counted only a few times. The CDR3 sequence is CASSQPQGNTGELFF. Written as DNA, the CDR3 is TGTGCCAGCAGCCAACCACAGGGGAACACCGGGGAGCTGTTTTTT. The V gene is TRBV3-1, the J gene TRBJ2-2; a possible D gene is TRBD1 (6 bases). CDR1 is LGHDT, CDR2 YNNKEL, per germline (reference sequence). This CDR3 contains 15 residues. Trimming stripped 2 bases from V and 1 base from J, with 8 bases between.

This clonotype was seen more than once but under ten times. The chain combines TRBV7-9 with TRBJ2-7, with D unclear. V lost 4 bases and J lost 2, with 9 bases in between. The germline CDR1 and CDR2 sequences are SEHNR and FQNEAQ (reference sequence). The CDR3 is 13 residues long. CDR3 nucleotide sequence: TGTGCCAGCAGCTCCCGGTTCGCCTACGAGCAGTACTTC. It is translated as CASSSRFAYEQYF. The variable domain in full, completed from reference TRBV7-9 and TRBJ2-7, reads DTGVSQNPRHKITKRGQNVTFRCDPISEHNRLYWYRQTLGQGPEFLTYFQNEAQLEKSRLLSDRFSAERPKGSFSTLEIQRTEQGDSAMYLCASSSRFAYEQYFGPGTRLTVT.

The chain couples TRBV7-2 to TRBJ2-2, with 9 bases identical to TRBD2. Germline loops: CDR1 SGHTA, CDR2 FQGNSA. V dropped 5 bases and J dropped 8; count of bases not matched to a gene: 12. There are 16 residues in the CDR3. In nucleotides, the CDR3 is TGTGCCAGCAGCCCCCGGGTGGTAGCGGGAGCTGGGGAGCTGTTTTTT. This sequence encodes CASSPRVVAGAGELFF.

This clonotype has at least ten counts. The rearrangement joins TRBV4-2 to TRBJ2-5, with 10 bases that match TRBD2. V shed 4 bases, J shed 5 bases, and the junction held 10 bases outside the gene matches. The CDR3 extends over 16 amino acids. Germline V gives CDR1 LGHNA, CDR2 YNFKEQ. The CDR3 loop reads CASSRRAGGPGETQYF. For the CDR3, the DNA is TGTGCCAGCAGCCGACGAGCGGGAGGGCCGGGGGAGACCCAGTACTTC.

V and J are TRBV28 and TRBJ1-5; D remains unclear. V shed 5 bases and J shed 0 bases, with 14 bases lying between them. The CDR3 consists of 16 residues. CDR1 is MDHEN, CDR2 SYDVKM, per germline. CDR3 loop: CASSRKDMISNQPQHF. CDR3 sequence (DNA): TGTGCCAGCAGTCGGAAAGACATGATTAGCAATCAGCCCCAGCATTTT.

This clonotype appeared a few times. The CDR3 coding sequence is TGTGCCAGCAGTTACGGCCGGACAGGGGGCGAAGAGACCCAGTACTTC. Encoded protein: CASSYGRTGGEETQYF. The chain couples TRBV6-2 or TRBV6-3 to TRBJ2-5, with 11 bases matching TRBD1. Germline V gives CDR1 MNHEY, CDR2 SVGEGT. The CDR3 spans 16 residues. The V gene end was trimmed by 2 bases and the J gene end by 3 bases; junction bases not matched to a gene: 5.

Many counts were recorded for this clonotype. The chain combines TRBV10-2 with TRBJ2-3; 7 positions match TRBD2. This CDR3 region has 15 residues. Germline V lookup: CDR1 WSHSY, CDR2 SAAADI. Unmatched junction bases numbered 8, after V lost 8 bases and J lost 0 bases. The CDR3 coding sequence is TGCGCCAGCTGGGGGGGTACAGCCAGCACAGATACGCAGTATTTT. Translated, it gives CASWGGTASTDTQYF.

This clonotype was seen more than once but under ten times. The chain combines TRBV6-6 with TRBJ2-3; possible D gene TRBD2, 5 bases. CDR1 is MNHNY and CDR2 is SVGAGI in the germline V gene (reference sequence). V shed 7 bases and J shed 3 bases, with 11 bases lying between them. The CDR3 length is 13 residues. This CDR3 reads CASTYGGTDTQYF. The CDR3 DNA sequence: TGTGCCAGCACTTATGGAGGTACAGATACGCAGTATTTT.

Only a few counts were recorded for this clonotype. The genes are TRBV28 and TRBJ2-3; 11 positions agree with TRBD2. The junction had 3 bases not matched to a gene; V was cut back by 1 base and J by 3 bases. The CDR3 has 16 residues. CDR1 is MDHEN, CDR2 SYDVKM, per germline. CDR3 bases: TGTGCCAGCAGTTTATCCAGGACTAGCGGGACAGATACGCAGTATTTT. Translating gives CASSLSRTSGTDTQYF.

The rearrangement joins TRBV7-2 to TRBJ2-1, with D tentatively TRBD1 (5 bases). Trimming pared 6 bases from V and 10 bases from J, leaving 16 bases between. The CDR3 is 13 amino acids. Per the germline V gene, CDR1 is SGHTA and CDR2 is FQGNSA. CDR3 region: CASRFGQNGEQFF. The CDR3 DNA is TGTGCCAGCAGATTCGGACAAAACGGCGAGCAGTTCTTC. The full variable domain, completed using reference TRBV7-2 and TRBJ2-1, is GAGVSQSPSNKVTEKGKDVELRCDPISGHTALYWYRQSLGQGLEFLIYFQGNSAPDKSGLPSDRFSAERTGGSVSTLTIQRTQQEDSAVYLCASRFGQNGEQFFGPGTRLTVL.

The chain carries TRBV20-1 and TRBJ1-4; 7 bases align to TRBD1. V was clipped by 0 bases and J by 4 bases; unmatched bases: 11. The germline gives CDR1 DFQATT, CDR2 SNEGSKA (reference sequence). The CDR3 has 17 residues. CDR3 bases: TGCAGTGCTAGAGACACGGAACGGGACAGACGTAATGAAAAACTGTTTTTT. It specifies CSARDTERDRRNEKLFF.

The sample holds many counts of this clonotype. This chain uses TRBV14 with TRBJ2-7; 13 bases match TRBD2. CDR3 length: 15 amino acids. V lost 5 bases to trimming and J lost 4 bases; unmatched junction nucleotides: 5. Germline-derived CDR1 and CDR2 are SGHDN and FVKESK. The CDR3 nucleotides read TGTGCCAGCAGCTTCCGGACTAGCGGGAGATACGAGCAGTACTTC. Translation: CASSFRTSGRYEQYF. The full variable domain, completed using reference TRBV14 and TRBJ2-7, is EAGVTQFPSHSVIEKGQTVTLRCDPISGHDNLYWYRRVMGKEIKFLLHFVKESKQDESGMPNNRFLAERTGGTYSTLKVQPAELEDSGVYFCASSFRTSGRYEQYFGPGTRLTVT.

By sample fraction, this clonotype is medium-sized (0.01 to 0.1%). This chain uses TRBV20-1 with TRBJ2-7; TRBD2 agrees at 10 bases. After removal of 3 bases from V and 6 bases from J, the junction contained 11 bases not matched to a gene. There are 15 residues in the CDR3. The V gene's germline CDR1 is DFQATT and CDR2 SNEGSKA (reference sequence). The CDR3 DNA is TGCAGTGCTAGTGTCTTAACTAGCGGGATCGGCGAGCAGTACTTC. It encodes CSASVLTSGIGEQYF.

The V call is TRBV20-1, the J call TRBJ1-1; D gene uncertain. Germline V gene data show CDR1 as DFQATT and CDR2 as SNEGSKA (reference sequence). CDR3 length: 13 amino acids. Trimming shortened V by 6 bases and J by 1 base, and 12 bases separated the two germline ends. The CDR3: CSAVPGKNTEAFF. CDR3 sequence (DNA): TGCAGTGCCGTCCCAGGAAAGAACACTGAAGCTTTCTTT.

This clonotype was seen more than once but under ten times. V gene TRBV5-1 combines with J gene TRBJ2-7; perhaps TRBD2 as D (5 bases). The CDR3 contains 18 residues. V lost 0 bases, J lost 3 bases, and 22 bases lay in between. Looked up from germline, CDR1 is SGHRS and CDR2 is YFSETQ. CDR3 sequence: CASSLGFQGFGKGYEQYF. CDR3 DNA sequence: TGCGCCAGCAGCTTGGGGTTTCAAGGGTTCGGGAAAGGCTACGAGCAGTACTTC.

This clonotype was seen repeatedly, ten times or more. This chain joins TRBV20-1 and TRBJ2-1, with 9 positions matching TRBD2. The germline CDR1 and CDR2 sequences are DFQATT and SNEGSKA (reference sequence). J was trimmed by 6 bases and V by 5 bases; bases with no gene match: 14. This CDR3 contains 16 residues. CDR3 nucleotides: TGCAGTGCTGGATTATTTAGCGGGAGCGGGGTCAATGAGCAGTTCTTC. Encoded protein: CSAGLFSGSGVNEQFF.

This clonotype showed up many times. The rearrangement uses TRBV7-2 and TRBJ2-7; D uncertain. CDR1 SGHTA and CDR2 FQGNSA come from the germline V gene. The CDR3 is made up of 11 amino acids. With 1 base removed from V and 13 bases from J, the gap between germline ends came to 11 bases. Written as DNA, the CDR3 is TGTGCCAGCAGCTTAGTTGGAGCAAGATACTTC. It encodes CASSLVGARYF.

This clonotype has a count of ten or more. The chain has TRBV7-8 and TRBJ1-3; 9 bases are a match to TRBD1. V shed 5 bases and J 4 bases; nucleotides not matched to a gene: 6. Germline loops: CDR1 SGHVS, CDR2 FQNEAQ. CDR3 length: 15 residues. The CDR3 spells CASSRDRVYGNTIYF. The CDR3 DNA is TGTGCCAGCAGCCGGGACAGGGTATACGGAAACACCATATATTTT.

This clonotype was seen a few times. A much larger clone differs from this one at a single base, so this may be a read error. V gene TRBV6-6 combines with J gene TRBJ1-5, with D uncertain. This CDR3 region has 12 residues. Trimming removed 2 bases at V and 8 bases at J, with 7 bases between. The germline CDR1 and CDR2 sequences are MNHNY and SVGAGI (reference sequence). This CDR3 is CASSYKGKPQHF. The CDR3 DNA reads as TGTGCCAGCAGTTACAAGGGTAAGCCCCAGCATTTT.

This clonotype was picked up a small number of times. The genes are TRBV20-1 and TRBJ1-2, with 7 bases identical to TRBD1. The CDR3 totals 12 residues. The V gene's germline CDR1 is DFQATT and CDR2 SNEGSKA (reference sequence). J gave up 2 bases and V 6 bases, and 3 bases lay outside the gene matches. The CDR3: CSAPGQNYGYTF. DNA for the CDR3: TGCAGTGCCCCGGGACAGAACTATGGCTACACCTTC.

A note on this clonotype: A single base separates this from a much larger clone, so it may be a read error. The chain joins TRBV28 to TRBJ2-1, with TRBD1 as a possible D gene (6 bases). Per germline, CDR1 MDHEN and CDR2 SYDVKM. The CDR3 loop spans 12 amino acids. The V and J ends lost 4 bases and 14 bases respectively, with 15 bases between them. CDR3 sequence (DNA): TGTGCCAGCAGTTGTCAGGGGAGTAAAGAGTTCTTC. Protein sequence: CASSCQGSKEFF.

This clonotype came up many times. This chain connects TRBV20-1 to TRBJ2-4; 7 nucleotides match TRBD2. J was trimmed by 2 bases and V by 0 bases; bases with no gene match: 4. This CDR3 has 15 residues. Germline values: CDR1 DFQATT, CDR2 SNEGSKA (reference sequence). The CDR3, as DNA: TGCAGTGCTAGAGAGCGGGGGTTTACCAAAAACATTCAGTACTTC. Protein sequence: CSARERGFTKNIQYF.

The chain links TRBV4-2 to TRBJ1-3; D uncertain. Between the trimmed V and J ends, which lost 1 base and 0 bases, there was a span of 7 bases. Germline V gives CDR1 LGHNA, CDR2 YNFKEQ. This CDR3 contains 15 residues. CDR3 DNA sequence: TGTGCCAGCAGCCAAGCGGGCAGCTCTGGAAACACCATATATTTT. Residues: CASSQAGSSGNTIYF.